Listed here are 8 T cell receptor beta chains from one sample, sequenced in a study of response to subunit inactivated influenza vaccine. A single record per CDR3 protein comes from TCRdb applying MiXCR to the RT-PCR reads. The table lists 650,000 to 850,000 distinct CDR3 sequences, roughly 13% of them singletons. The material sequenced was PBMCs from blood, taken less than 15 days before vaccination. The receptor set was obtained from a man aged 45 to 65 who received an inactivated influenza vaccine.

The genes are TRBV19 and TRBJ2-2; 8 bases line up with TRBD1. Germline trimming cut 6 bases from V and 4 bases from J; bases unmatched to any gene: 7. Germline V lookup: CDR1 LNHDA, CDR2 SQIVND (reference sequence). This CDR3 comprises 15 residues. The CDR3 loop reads CASRSGTGRTGELFF. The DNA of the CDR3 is TGTGCCAGTAGATCCGGGACAGGTCGCACCGGGGAGCTGTTTTTT.

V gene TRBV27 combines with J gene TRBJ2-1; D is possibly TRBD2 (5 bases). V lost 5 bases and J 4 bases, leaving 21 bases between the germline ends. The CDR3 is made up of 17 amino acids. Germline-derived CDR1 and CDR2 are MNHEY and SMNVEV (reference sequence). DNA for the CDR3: TGTGCCAGCAGTGCCCGAAAGGCAGCGGCACCTTACAATGAGCAGTTCTTC. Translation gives CASSARKAAAPYNEQFF.

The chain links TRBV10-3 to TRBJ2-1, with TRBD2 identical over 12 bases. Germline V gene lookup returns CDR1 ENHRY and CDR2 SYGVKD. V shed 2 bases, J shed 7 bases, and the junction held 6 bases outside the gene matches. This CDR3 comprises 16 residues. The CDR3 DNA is TGTGCCATCAGTGAGCAACTAGCGGGGGGCGTGAATGAGCAGTTCTTC. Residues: CAISEQLAGGVNEQFF.

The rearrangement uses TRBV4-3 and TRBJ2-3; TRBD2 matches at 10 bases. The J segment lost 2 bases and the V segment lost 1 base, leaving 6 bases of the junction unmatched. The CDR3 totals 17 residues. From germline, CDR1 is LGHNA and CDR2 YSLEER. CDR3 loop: CASSQGTSGASTDTQYF. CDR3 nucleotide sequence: TGCGCCAGCAGCCAAGGGACTAGCGGAGCCTCCACAGATACGCAGTATTTT.

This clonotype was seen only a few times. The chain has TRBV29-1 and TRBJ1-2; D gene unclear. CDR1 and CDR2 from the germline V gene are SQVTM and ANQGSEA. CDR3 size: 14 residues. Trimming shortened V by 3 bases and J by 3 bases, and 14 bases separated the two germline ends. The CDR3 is CSVDDFPLDYGYTF. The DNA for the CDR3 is TGCAGCGTTGACGATTTCCCCCTAGACTATGGCTACACCTTC.

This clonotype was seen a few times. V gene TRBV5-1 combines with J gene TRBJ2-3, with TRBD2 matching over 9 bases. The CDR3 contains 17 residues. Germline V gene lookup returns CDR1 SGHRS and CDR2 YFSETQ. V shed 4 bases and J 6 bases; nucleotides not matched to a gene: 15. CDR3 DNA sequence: TGCGCCAGCAGCCCACGCCTTAGCGGGAGAGTAGGTGATACGCAGTATTTT. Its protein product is CASSPRLSGRVGDTQYF.

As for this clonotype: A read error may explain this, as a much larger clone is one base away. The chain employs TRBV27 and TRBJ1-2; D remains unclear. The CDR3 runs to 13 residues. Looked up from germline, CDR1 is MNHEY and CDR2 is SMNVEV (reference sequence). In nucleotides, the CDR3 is TGTGCCAGCAGAACCCCCGGCCGGGCTGGCTACAGCTTC. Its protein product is CASRTPGRAGYSF.

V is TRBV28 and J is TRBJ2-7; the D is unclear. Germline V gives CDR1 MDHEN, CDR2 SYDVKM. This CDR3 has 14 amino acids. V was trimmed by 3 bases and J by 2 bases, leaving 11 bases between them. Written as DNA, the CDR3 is TGTGCCAGCAGTTTTGAGGCTGCAACCTACGAGCAGTACTTC. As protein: CASSFEAATYEQYF.